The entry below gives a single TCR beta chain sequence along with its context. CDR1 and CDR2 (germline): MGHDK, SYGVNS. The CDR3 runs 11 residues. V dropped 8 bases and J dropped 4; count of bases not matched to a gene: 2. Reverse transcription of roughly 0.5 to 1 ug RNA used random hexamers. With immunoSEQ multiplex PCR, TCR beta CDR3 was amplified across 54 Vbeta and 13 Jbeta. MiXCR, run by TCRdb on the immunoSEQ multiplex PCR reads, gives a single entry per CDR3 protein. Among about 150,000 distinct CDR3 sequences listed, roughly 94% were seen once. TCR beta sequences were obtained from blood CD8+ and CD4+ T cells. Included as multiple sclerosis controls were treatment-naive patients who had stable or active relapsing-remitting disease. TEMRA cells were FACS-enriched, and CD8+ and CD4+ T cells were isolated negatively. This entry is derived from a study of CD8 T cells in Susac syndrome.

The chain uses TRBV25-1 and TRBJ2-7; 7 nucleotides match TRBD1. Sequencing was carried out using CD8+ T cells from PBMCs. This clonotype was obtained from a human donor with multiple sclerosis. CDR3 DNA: TGTGCCAGCGCAGGGGGTTACGAGCAGTACTTC. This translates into CASAGGYEQYF.